These 11 T cell receptor beta chains originate from one sample sequenced in a study of sequential checkpoint blockade in melanoma. The protocol was immunoSEQ multiplex PCR, while the TCRdb copy is restricted to in-frame clones and leaves out a portion. The sample carries thousands of clones, over 20% recorded once. Treatment of the sample: randomized to nivolumab then ipilimumab (arm A) or the reverse (arm B). The specimen was tumor tissue (inferred from file names), collected from a patient given nivolumab and ipilimumab in sequence. The receptors shown here come from a human donor with melanoma.

This clone was observed a few times. The chain recombines TRBV11-3 with TRBJ1-2, with TRBD1 matching over 10 bases. The CDR3 is made up of 14 amino acids. V was clipped by 5 bases and J by 5 bases; unmatched bases: 5. The germline V gene encodes CDR1 SGHNT and CDR2 YENEEA. The CDR3 region has the DNA TGTGCCAGCAGCCTCGACAGGGGGCAGTATGGCTACACCTTC. Residues: CASSLDRGQYGYTF.

The chain has TRBV6-8 and TRBJ1-1, with 7 nucleotides matching TRBD1. Looked up from germline, CDR1 is MNHGY and CDR2 is SAAAGT. Unmatched junction bases numbered 4, after V lost 5 bases and J lost 7 bases. There are 12 residues in the CDR3. CDR3 sequence: CASSVDRVEAFF. CDR3 sequence (DNA): TGTGCCAGCAGTGTTGACAGGGTTGAAGCTTTCTTT.

There are many counts of this clone. The DNA for the CDR3 is TGCGCCAGCAGCCCAGAGAAGGATAACTATGGCTACACCTTC. Translation: CASSPEKDNYGYTF. The gene calls are TRBV4-1 and TRBJ1-2; D is undetermined. The CDR3 runs 14 residues. V lost 4 bases to trimming and J lost 1 base, with 10 bases between them. Germline-derived CDR1 and CDR2 are MGHRA and YSYEKL.

In its sample, this clone was seen a few times. This chain links TRBV7-1 with TRBJ2-3; D is possibly TRBD2 (5 bases). TRBV7-1 is noted as an ORF with a role that remains uncertain. The CDR3 contains 13 residues. Trimming removed 4 bases at V and 7 bases at J, with 12 bases between. The CDR3 DNA is TGTGCCAGCAGCTTAGTGGACTTGAATACGCAGTATTTT. It specifies CASSLVDLNTQYF.

This clone was detected a few times. The chain links TRBV6-8 to TRBJ2-1; D might be TRBD1 or TRBD2, each matching 5 bases. The V gene's germline CDR1 is MNHGY and CDR2 SAAAGT. V lost 0 bases to trimming and J lost 6 bases, with 9 bases between them. The CDR3 totals 14 residues. The CDR3 spells CASSYSWGSNEQFF. The CDR3 nucleotides read TGTGCCAGCAGTTACTCCTGGGGGAGCAATGAGCAGTTCTTC.

This clone was detected many times. The chain employs TRBV11-3 and TRBJ2-3, with 8 nucleotides matching TRBD2. V shed 5 bases, J shed 4 bases, and the junction held 8 bases outside the gene matches. This CDR3 spans 15 amino acids. Germline CDR1 is SGHNT and CDR2 is YENEEA. This chain's CDR3 is CASSRAGVKSDTQYF. In DNA form, the CDR3 reads TGTGCCAGCAGCCGAGCGGGAGTGAAGTCAGATACGCAGTATTTT.

This clone was counted only a few times. The chain employs TRBV11-3 and TRBJ2-1; 12 positions agree with TRBD1. Trimming took 3 bases from V and 8 from J; bases not matched to a gene: 14. Per the germline V gene, CDR1 is SGHNT and CDR2 is YENEEA. The CDR3 runs to 18 residues. The CDR3 is CASSLGQGAGTRGDEQFF. CDR3 bases: TGTGCCAGCAGCTTGGGACAGGGGGCCGGGACTAGGGGCGATGAGCAGTTCTTC.

This clone was seen a few times. The J gene is TRBJ2-2, the V gene TRBV12-2; the tabulated D call, TRBD2, remains unverified against the DNA. TRBV12-2 corresponds to a pseudogene. This CDR3 is built from 15 residues. The DNA for the CDR3 is TGTGCTAGCACCGCGGGACTAGCGAACACCGGGGAGCTGTTTTTT. As protein: CASTAGLANTGELFF.

By share, this clone counts as medium-sized. This chain links TRBV11-3 with TRBJ2-1; 11 nucleotides align to TRBD2. V lost 5 bases to trimming and J lost 7 bases; unmatched junction nucleotides: 7. The CDR3 covers 15 residues. The germline CDR1 and CDR2 sequences are SGHNT and YENEEA. CDR3 sequence reads: CASSAGLAGANEQFF. CDR3 nucleotide sequence: TGTGCCAGCAGCGCAGGACTAGCGGGCGCGAATGAGCAGTTCTTC.

This chain links TRBV11-3 with TRBJ2-1; possible D gene TRBD2, 6 bases. Trimming removed 5 bases at V and 8 bases at J, with 16 bases between. CDR1 and CDR2 (germline): SGHNT, YENEEA. The CDR3 has 14 amino acids. CDR3 protein: CASSVTGSLDEQFF. CDR3 nucleotide sequence: TGTGCCAGCAGCGTCACCGGGAGCCTCGATGAGCAGTTCTTC.

This clone was counted between two and nine times. The genes are TRBV11-3 and TRBJ2-7; D is perhaps TRBD2 (6 bases). The germline V gene encodes CDR1 SGHNT and CDR2 YENEEA. CDR3 length equals 15 residues. V shed 4 bases and J shed 0 bases, with 13 bases lying between them. Written as DNA, the CDR3 is TGTGCCAGCAGCTCCCCTCGGGGAGGCTCCTACGAGCAGTACTTC. Residues: CASSSPRGGSYEQYF.